This TCR beta chain comes out of a study of cytomegalovirus exposure and HLA in healthy donors. Study-wide results and caveats: Common viral pathogens (according to a later analysis) appeared linked to several of the most significant clusters. Researchers reported in a later analysis that a missense DCLRE1C variant was tied to TCR beta V- and J-gene trimming.

13 Jbeta primers and 60 Vbeta primers were used for the PCR. TCRdb's table, derived via immunoSEQ multiplex PCR, lists solely in-frame clones and lacks some. Counted here are some 80,000 clones, about a tenth occurring once; the ten biggest clones make up about 24%. All the people who gave samples were healthy bone marrow donors. This clone occurred a few times. What it binds is not known. V shed 2 bases, J shed 3 bases, and the junction held 4 bases outside the gene matches. Germline CDR1 and CDR2: SGHAT and FQDESV (reference sequence). The CDR3 is 16 amino acids. The V call is TRBV11-1, the J call TRBJ2-3; TRBD2 matches at 11 bases. Sequenced input: PBMCs. The TCR sequence derives from a man aged 55 to 70 in good health and CMV-seropositive. The CDR3: CASSLLASGGTDTQYF. CDR3 DNA sequence: TGTGCCAGCAGCTTATTGGCTAGCGGGGGGACAGATACGCAGTATTTT. Variable domain in full (rest from reference TRBV11-1 and TRBJ2-3): EAEVAQSPRYKITEKSQAVAFWCDPISGHATLYWYRQILGQGPELLVQFQDESVVDDSQLPKDRFSAERLKGVDSTLKIQPAELGDSAMYLCASSLLASGGTDTQYFGPGTRLTVL.